These 8 T cell receptor beta chains originate from one sample sequenced in a study of cytomegalovirus exposure and HLA in healthy donors. PCR involved 60 Vbeta and 13 Jbeta primers. The method was immunoSEQ multiplex PCR; TCRdb's version includes in-frame clones alone and lacks a portion of them. Of roughly 140,000 clones in the sample, roughly 84% are singletons; the top ten hold 2.5%. What was sequenced was PBMCs. These receptors all come from a boy aged 2 to 10 in good health and CMV-seronegative.

The chain is built from TRBV6-1 and TRBJ1-5, with TRBD1 as a possible D gene (6 bases). Germline V gene sequence: CDR1 MNHNS, CDR2 SASEGT. The CDR3 has 16 residues. With 3 bases removed from V and 2 bases from J, the gap between germline ends came to 14 bases. The chain's CDR3 is CASSEKTGIGNQPQHF. In DNA form, the CDR3 reads TGTGCCAGCAGTGAGAAAACAGGGATTGGCAATCAGCCCCAGCATTTT.

The chain couples TRBV29-1 to TRBJ2-4; maybe TRBD1 (6 bases). Germline V lookup: CDR1 SQVTM, CDR2 ANQGSEA. Trimming removed 5 bases from V and 1 base from J, with 15 bases in between. This CDR3 has 15 amino acids. CDR3 sequence: CSVSRRGFAKNIQYF. The CDR3 DNA reads TGCAGCGTTAGCCGCAGGGGTTTCGCCAAAAACATTCAGTACTTC. Full variable domain (rest looked up from reference TRBV29-1 and TRBJ2-4): SAVISQKPSRDICQRGTSLTIQCQVDSQVTMMFWYRQQPGQSLTLIATANQGSEATYESGFVIDKFPISRPNLTFSTLTVSNMSPEDSSIYLCSVSRRGFAKNIQYFGAGTRLSVL.

The chain couples TRBV5-4 to TRBJ2-3; 8 bases line up with TRBD2. The CDR3 totals 15 residues. V dropped 2 bases and J dropped 4; count of bases not matched to a gene: 6. Germline V CDR1 and CDR2: SGHNT, YYREEE (reference sequence). CDR3 sequence reads: CASSFREGLADTQYF. As DNA, the CDR3 is TGTGCCAGCAGCTTCCGGGAGGGCCTGGCAGATACGCAGTATTTT.

This clone was detected only once. The rearrangement joins TRBV18 to TRBJ1-4; D is possibly TRBD1 (6 bases). CDR1 is KGHSH and CDR2 is LQKENI in the germline V gene. This CDR3 has 16 residues. Trimming took off 3 bases at V and 5 bases at J, with 16 bases between the two ends. The chain's CDR3 is CASSPERQALNEKLFF. CDR3 bases: TGTGCCAGCTCACCGGAGAGACAGGCTTTAAATGAAAAACTGTTTTTT.

The genes are TRBV6-1 and TRBJ1-2; TRBD1 is a possible D gene (6 bases). The CDR3 extends over 14 amino acids. V was trimmed by 5 bases and J by 4 bases, leaving 14 bases between them. Germline V gene lookup returns CDR1 MNHNS and CDR2 SASEGT. The CDR3 loop is CASSTAGVIYGYTF. For the CDR3, the DNA is TGTGCCAGCAGTACCGCAGGGGTTATCTATGGCTACACCTTC.

V usage is TRBV9 and J usage is TRBJ2-7, with D uncertain. Germline assignment: CDR1 SGDLS and CDR2 YYNGEE. V was clipped by 0 bases and J by 2 bases, with 9 bases between them. CDR3 size: 14 residues. In DNA form, the CDR3 reads TGTGCCAGCAGCGTAGAAGAGTATACCTACGAGCAGTACTTC. Protein sequence: CASSVEEYTYEQYF. Supplemented by reference TRBV9 and TRBJ2-7, the full variable domain reads DSGVTQTPKHLITATGQRVTLRCSPRSGDLSVYWYQQSLDQGLQFLIQYYNGEERAKGNILERFSAQQFPDLHSELNLSSLELGDSALYFCASSVEEYTYEQYFGPGTRLTVT.

Remarks on this clone: Mismatch with germline at one junction end may stem from a read error. The chain employs TRBV7-9 and TRBJ1-2; TRBD1 matches 9 bases. CDR1 is SEHNR, CDR2 FQNEAQ, per germline (reference sequence). The CDR3 runs to 13 residues. This CDR3 is CSSVRRDRVGYTF. DNA of the CDR3: TGTTCCAGCGTCCGCCGGGACAGGGTTGGCTACACCTTC.

V is TRBV10-3 and J is TRBJ2-3; 8 nucleotides align to TRBD1. Losses at the gene ends were 6 bases for V and 6 bases for J; bases not matched to a gene: 14. This CDR3 is 16 amino acids long. Germline V gene lookup returns CDR1 ENHRY and CDR2 SYGVKD. CDR3 coding DNA: TGTGCCATCAGCCAACAGGGGGTGTCCTTAAGGGATACGCAGTATTTT. Translated: CAISQQGVSLRDTQYF.